These 11 T cell receptor beta chains share one sample of origin, sequenced in a study of blood T cell repertoires in COVID-19. Repertoires were generated with immunoSEQ multiplex PCR, while TCRdb's copy carries only in-frame clones and drops some. This repertoire shows about 180,000 clones, 75% to 90% found once; its top ten account for 2% to 2.5%. The specimen was PBMCs or T cells enriched from blood (not recorded which). These receptors were taken from a woman between 40 and 50 years old with acute COVID-19.

V usage is TRBV15 and J usage is TRBJ2-5; 9 bases agree with TRBD2. Germline trimming cut 1 base from V and 2 bases from J; bases unmatched to any gene: 11. CDR1 and CDR2 (germline): LNHNV, YYDKDF (reference sequence). This CDR3 is built from 18 residues. The CDR3 loop is CATSRGRRLAGAQETQYF. For the CDR3, the DNA is TGTGCCACCAGCAGAGGGAGGAGGTTAGCGGGAGCGCAAGAGACCCAGTACTTC.

This rearrangement joins TRBV24-1 to TRBJ1-6; TRBD1 might be the D (5 bases). The CDR3 length is 19 residues. CDR1 KGHDR and CDR2 SFDVKD come from the germline V gene. Trimming left V 2 bases short and J 7 bases short, with 23 bases between. The CDR3 DNA is TGTGCCACCAGTGATTGGCAGGAACCGGCGGGACCTAAGAATTCACCCCTCCACTTT. Its protein product is CATSDWQEPAGPKNSPLHF.

In its sample, this clone was seen once. The V gene is TRBV30, the J gene TRBJ1-1; D uncertain. CDR3 length: 14 amino acids. The V and J ends lost 2 bases and 1 base respectively, with 11 bases between them. From germline, CDR1 is GTSNPN and CDR2 SVGIG (reference sequence). CDR3 coding DNA: TGTGCCTGGAGTTTTGGCAGTAAGAACACTGAAGCTTTCTTT. It translates to CAWSFGSKNTEAFF.

The chain has TRBV4-1 and TRBJ2-1; TRBD2 aligns across 7 bases. Losses at the gene ends were 0 bases for V and 1 base for J; bases not matched to a gene: 3. Germline V lookup: CDR1 MGHRA, CDR2 YSYEKL. This CDR3 contains 16 residues. In DNA, the CDR3 is TGCGCCAGCAGCCAAGAGCCAGCGGGATCCTACAATGAGCAGTTCTTC. Translating gives CASSQEPAGSYNEQFF.

This chain connects TRBV15 to TRBJ2-5; 7 bases are a match to TRBD1. With 5 bases clipped from V and 0 bases from J, the junction kept 9 bases outside the gene matches. Germline CDR1 and CDR2: LNHNV and YYDKDF (reference sequence). This CDR3 has 16 amino acids. DNA for the CDR3: TGTGCCACCAGCGGTCGACAGGGCACCTACCAAGAGACCCAGTACTTC. Translated, it gives CATSGRQGTYQETQYF.

In its sample, this clone was seen a few times. The CDR3, as DNA: TGTGCCAGCAGTCCAGGGGGCGCCGATTCACCCCTCCACTTT. Its translation is CASSPGGADSPLHF. The chain uses TRBV28 and TRBJ1-6, with 8 bases identical to TRBD1. Per the germline V gene, CDR1 is MDHEN and CDR2 is SYDVKM. V shed 5 bases and J 8 bases; nucleotides not matched to a gene: 5. This CDR3 is 14 amino acids long.

The chain uses TRBV19 and TRBJ2-3; possibly TRBD1 for D (5 bases). The CDR3 is made up of 13 amino acids. In germline, CDR1 is LNHDA, CDR2 SQIVND (reference sequence). Trimming removed 5 bases from V and 4 bases from J, with 10 bases in between. The CDR3 loop reads CASSVQGADTQYF. Written as DNA, the CDR3 is TGTGCCAGTAGTGTCCAGGGCGCAGATACGCAGTATTTT.

The chain combines TRBV5-1 with TRBJ1-1, with no clear D. This CDR3 is built from 14 residues. V lost 0 bases and J 5 bases, leaving 11 bases between the germline ends. Germline assignment: CDR1 SGHRS and CDR2 YFSETQ. CDR3 sequence: CASSLGQDLTEAFF. The CDR3 DNA reads as TGCGCCAGCAGCTTGGGTCAGGACTTAACTGAAGCTTTCTTT.

The rearrangement joins TRBV18 to TRBJ2-7; TRBD2 is a possible D gene (6 bases). The V end was cut by 1 base, the J end by 4 bases, with 14 bases between. CDR1 KGHSH and CDR2 LQKENI come from the germline V gene. The CDR3 covers 15 residues. CDR3 DNA: TGTGCCAGCTCACCACTCCACGGGGAGGATTACGAGCAGTACTTC. Protein product: CASSPLHGEDYEQYF.

V gene TRBV19 combines with J gene TRBJ2-3; 10 bases are a match to TRBD2. There are 14 residues in the CDR3. CDR1 and CDR2 from the germline V gene are LNHDA and SQIVND (reference sequence). The V and J ends lost 10 bases and 4 bases, in that order; junction bases with no gene match: 8. CDR3 coding DNA: TGTGCCACTAGAGCGGGAGGGCCCGCAGATACGCAGTATTTT. This encodes CATRAGGPADTQYF.

The V call is TRBV7-9, the J call TRBJ2-1; 10 bases fit TRBD2. The V gene end was trimmed by 1 base and the J gene end by 5 bases; junction bases not matched to a gene: 2. The CDR3 runs 15 residues. The germline V gene has CDR1 SEHNR and CDR2 FQNEAQ (reference sequence). The CDR3 here is CASSLGSGGNNEQFF. In nucleotides, the CDR3 is TGTGCCAGCAGCTTAGGTAGCGGGGGGAACAATGAGCAGTTCTTC. The full variable domain, in which reference TRBV7-9 and TRBJ2-1 provide the parts outside the CDR3, is DTGVSQNPRHKITKRGQNVTFRCDPISEHNRLYWYRQTLGQGPEFLTYFQNEAQLEKSRLLSDRFSAERPKGSFSTLEIQRTEQGDSAMYLCASSLGSGGNNEQFFGPGTRLTVL.